The 7 T cell receptor beta chains below come from one sample, sequenced in a study of blood T cells in healthy people across ages. A second roughly 6 to 11 cycle PCR used barcoded and J-beta primers. TCRdb ran MiXCR on the 5' RACE reads and lists one entry per CDR3 protein. This table holds 1 million or so distinct CDR3 sequences, less than 25% found once. This same sample was also part of a study on T cells of mothers and their children.

The sequencing sample was made of blood. The receptors originated from a girl aged 2 to 9 in good health.

The rearrangement uses TRBV20-1 and TRBJ2-3, with D possibly being TRBD1 (6 bases). CDR1 and CDR2 (germline): DFQATT, SNEGSKA (reference sequence). The CDR3 extends over 16 amino acids. Trimming cost V 5 bases and J 2 bases, with 20 bases left between them. CDR3 sequence reads: CSASGPGQPSTDTQYF. Here the CDR3 DNA reads TGCAGTGCTTCCGGACCGGGACAACCATCCACAGATACGCAGTATTTT.

This clonotype was seen a few times. In DNA form, the CDR3 reads TGCGCCAGCAGCCTGACAGACCGAATAAACACAGATACGCAGTATTTT. This gives the protein CASSLTDRINTDTQYF. The rearrangement links TRBV5-1 to TRBJ2-3; D might be TRBD1 (5 bases). The CDR3 runs to 16 residues. V lost 4 bases and J lost 2, with 17 bases in between. The germline V gene has CDR1 SGHRS and CDR2 YFSETQ.

This clonotype appeared a few times. V and J are TRBV6-6 and TRBJ2-2; D tentatively fits TRBD1 or TRBD2 (5 bases each). This CDR3 is 13 amino acids long. Germline CDR1 is MNHNY and CDR2 is SVGAGI (reference sequence). The V end was cut by 11 bases, the J end by 4 bases, with 14 bases between. In DNA, the CDR3 is TGTGCCGGAGGATGGGGGAGCACCGGGGAGCTGTTTTTT. Translating gives CAGGWGSTGELFF.

There are a few counts of this clonotype. The chain carries TRBV4-3 and TRBJ1-4; tentative D call: TRBD1 (5 bases). CDR1 and CDR2 from the germline V gene are LGHNA and YSLEER. V lost 0 bases and J lost 0, with 8 bases in between. The CDR3 runs to 16 residues. CDR3 bases: TGCGCCAGCAGCCAAGACAGGGCACCAACTAATGAAAAACTGTTTTTT. This sequence encodes CASSQDRAPTNEKLFF.

The V and J genes are TRBV29-1 and TRBJ2-7, with 7 bases fitting TRBD1. The germline V gene has CDR1 SQVTM and CDR2 ANQGSEA. The trim removed 6 bases at V and 6 bases at J, leaving 8 bases unmatched. The CDR3 runs to 12 residues. In DNA form, the CDR3 reads TGCAGCGTAAGACAGGGTTTGGGCGAGCAGTACTTC. Amino acid sequence: CSVRQGLGEQYF.

The sample holds a few counts of this clonotype. J is TRBJ2-1 and V is TRBV12-3 or TRBV12-4; unclear D gene. Trimming took off 7 bases at V and 4 bases at J, with 17 bases between the two ends. The CDR3 runs to 15 residues. The CDR3 nucleotides read TGTGCCAGCAACCGACGGGCTGGGAAGTACAATGAGCAGTTCTTC. Translation gives CASNRRAGKYNEQFF.

There are a few counts of this clonotype. The chain recombines TRBV6-4 with TRBJ2-4; D gene uncertain. Trimming shortened V by 0 bases and J by 11 bases, and 8 bases separated the two germline ends. CDR3 length equals 12 residues. The germline CDR1 and CDR2 sequences are MRHNA and SNTAGT. CDR3 coding DNA: TGTGCCAGCAGTGACTCTGGAAGGGTTCAGTACTTC. As protein: CASSDSGRVQYF.